This T cell receptor beta chain was recorded in a study of blood T cell repertoires in COVID-19. On the study more broadly: Specimens from acute and convalescent COVID-19 originated in the United States, Italy and Spain.

Original processing methods: Estimation of nucleated cell counts was performed using reference gene primer amplification. Libraries were prepared by immunoSEQ multiplex PCR; TCRdb keeps only in-frame clonotypes and omits some of them. D and trimming come from the DNA, and the V and J calls and clone size come from that table. The data contain 150,000 or so clones, 70% to 90% of them singletons. The CDR3 loop spans 14 amino acids. Germline assignment: CDR1 SGHTS and CDR2 YDEGEE. V trimming: 7 bases; J trimming: 2 bases; junction bases outside the gene matches: 5. The chain has TRBV5-8 and TRBJ2-5, with 10 nucleotides matching TRBD2. The TCR sequence derives from a man between 60 and 70 years old who had recovered from COVID-19. Sequenced input: peripheral blood. This chain's CDR3 is CASRTAGGQETQYF. DNA of the CDR3: TGTGCCAGCCGAACAGCGGGGGGGCAAGAGACCCAGTACTTC.